Sequencing of this T cell receptor beta chain was carried out in a study of identical twins (dated by TCRdb to 2016 to 2017). In the study overall: The study deep-sequenced TCR alpha and beta repertoires from monozygotic twins, unrelated adults of various ages and cord blood to test whether fetal clonotypes persist. Replicate twin experiments were performed at different times using different library preparation protocols to rule out contamination.

Receptors were amplified or captured by 5' RACE. Sequenced using an Illumina HiSeq 2000. A universal primer binding site was introduced by template switching, and a unique molecular identifier was present in the final cDNA, enabling accurate counting of TCR cDNA molecules. Specific primers in the conserved constant-segment region were used to synthesize first-strand cDNA for the TCR alpha and beta chains. To control for contamination, every cDNA library was double barcoded, receiving both a SMART-Mk sample barcode and Illumina barcodes. TruSeq adapter sequences along with Illumina sample barcodes were introduced in two successive PCR steps. TCR alpha and beta cDNA libraries were sequenced on the Illumina HiSeq platform with custom primers. As for how the authors treated the data: Unique molecular identifiers were extracted from raw reads with MiGEC, and CDR3 positions were determined with MiXCR. Recombination models were inferred per individual with the repgenHMM and IGoR tools using an EM algorithm. The tcR package in R was used for shared clonotype analysis, with sharing normalized by the product of cloneset sizes. Out-of-frame nonproductive sequences were analyzed to study raw recombination free of thymic and clonal selection effects. In-frame beta chains were kept once TCRdb had trimmed the public reads at Q25 with fastp and called clones with MiXCR. Rows with one shared CDR3 protein collapse into an entry with the most common genes and DNA. The V and J calls were determined by TCRdb, not by the authors. The sample table records hundreds of thousands of distinct CDR3 sequences; around 6% of these occur just once. The leading ten clones occupy 1.5% to 2% of the sample.

From cysteine to phenylalanine, the CDR3 is 15 amino acids long. Here the CDR3 DNA is all that survives: 45 bases in frame from base 1. In the germline V gene (reference sequence), CDR1 corresponds to DFQATT and CDR2 to SNEGSKA. V loses 6 bases of germline sequence and J loses 5 bases, and the interval between the two ends is 19 bases. This clonotype was counted at least ten times. Its antigen target is currently unknown. No base quality values were provided; no much bigger clone lies one nucleotide off. Every donor was a healthy Caucasian. Three unrelated non-twin adults were also sequenced: a male aged 18 to 30, a male aged 50 to 60 and a female aged 50 to 60. Using Miltenyi CD45RO+ enrichment and human naive T-cell isolation kits, memory (CD45RO+) and naive T cells were isolated from PBMC. General conclusions and limits of the study: Out-of-frame TCR alpha sequences shared between twins showed an excess of low generation-probability sequences compared with coincidental sharing between unrelated individuals. Fewer insertions were carried by abundant cord blood beta clonotypes, a similar but weaker trend appeared in young adult naive repertoires, and no such trend appeared in memory repertoires. Invariant T cells such as MAIT and iNKT could partly confound zero-insertion analyses, although diverse VJ usage argued against such confounding for most clonotypes. Recombination models systematically underestimated out-of-frame TCR alpha sharing in monozygotic twins but agreed with sharing between unrelated individuals. Because the same donors could not be followed over many years, conclusions were based on cross-sectional statistical analysis. A weaker excess of twin sharing was found in beta out-of-frame sequences because the signal-to-noise ratio was lowered by fewer shared sequences.

The source of this sequence is a man between 18 and 35 years old in good health. The sequencing input was naive T cells sorted from blood. The cell subset or site label, as the study defines it: cells isolated with a human naive T-cell isolation kit. This sequence uses TRBV20-1 and TRBJ2-2, and TRBD2 may be the D gene, going by 6 matching bases. Read as DNA, the sequence is TGCAGTGCCACTGGGGGGTCCCTGTGGACCGGGGAGCTGTTTTTT. Its translation is CSATGGSLWTGELFF.